Listed here are 2 T cell receptor beta chains from one sample, sequenced in a study of CD8+CD57+ T cells in acquired aplastic anemia (dated by TCRdb to between 2018 and 2020). The sequencer listed for this sample is Illumina HiSeq 2000. Profiling of TCR beta VDJ combinations and CDR3 sequences used genomic DNA as the template. In-frame beta chains were kept once TCRdb had trimmed the public reads at Q25 with fastp and called clones with MiXCR. Rows matching on CDR3 protein sequence are summarized as one entry with the most common DNA and genes. Within this sample are about 110,000 distinct CDR3 sequences, with less than 65% of them counted one time only. The leading ten clones occupy 25% to 35% of the sample. The sequenced sample was sorted CD4+, CD8+, or CD8+CD57+ T cells (not recorded which) from PBMCs. Receptor source: a human donor in good health, serving as a control.

This clonotype was counted only a few times. The chain couples TRBV19 to TRBJ2-7; tentatively, D is TRBD2 (5 bases). Germline CDR1 LNHDA, CDR2 SQIVND (reference sequence). Trimming removed 4 bases from V and 4 bases from J, with 11 bases in between. The CDR3 runs to 13 residues. This CDR3 reads CASSTSAEYEQYF. CDR3 nucleotide sequence: TGTGCCAGTAGTACCTCAGCGGAATACGAGCAGTACTTC.

The rearrangement links TRBV15 to TRBJ1-3; D possibly corresponds to TRBD1 (5 bases). CDR1 is LNHNV, CDR2 YYDKDF, per germline (reference sequence). V was pared by 2 bases and J by 7 bases, with 18 bases between. The CDR3 covers 16 residues. CDR3 DNA: TGTGCCACCAGCAGACAGGCAGTATGGGGGAGTAACACCATATATTTT. Protein product: CATSRQAVWGSNTIYF. The full variable domain, in which reference TRBV15 and TRBJ1-3 provide the parts outside the CDR3, is DAMVIQNPRYQVTQFGKPVTLSCSQTLNHNVMYWYQQKSSQAPKLLFHYYDKDFNNEADTPDNFQSRRPNTSFCFLDIRSPGLGDTAMYLCATSRQAVWGSNTIYFGEGSWLTVV.